This is a list of T cell receptor beta chains from one sample in a study of cytomegalovirus exposure and HLA in healthy donors. Assay used: immunoSEQ multiplex PCR; TCRdb lists only in-frame clones, some missing. The sample records about 110,000 clones, around two thirds being singletons. The sequencing sample was made of PBMCs. Source of these receptors: a man under 40 in good health and CMV-seropositive. The CDR3 runs from the conserved cysteine through the conserved F or W. The order of the fields is D gene, V gene, clone size, J gene, CDR3 protein, CDR3 DNA. A D gene is named only where the DNA matches it firmly. Clone size is not always given. Where it is, it says once, few, many or a class for expanded clones.

TRBD2	TRBV30	NA	TRBJ2-1	CAWGTGTSLDEQFF	TGTGCCTGGGGTACCGGGACTAGCTTGGATGAGCAGTTCTTC
NA	TRBV7-9	few	TRBJ1-5	CASSEGNQPQHF	TGTGCCAGCAGCGAGGGTAATCAGCCCCAGCATTTT
NA	TRBV6-5	NA	TRBJ2-1	CASSYTGSYNEQFF	TGTGCCAGCAGTTACACGGGGTCCTACAATGAGCAGTTCTTC
NA	TRBV25-1	NA	TRBJ1-3	CASSESTPNLWNTIYF	TGTGCCAGCAGTGAATCTACCCCCAACCTATGGAACACCATATATTTT
NA	TRBV4-1	NA	TRBJ1-3	CASSTGYALSSGNTIYF	TGCGCCAGCAGCACTGGTTATGCTCTAAGCTCTGGAAACACCATATATTTT
TRBD1	TRBV11-2	few	TRBJ1-1	CASSRDRNTEAFF	TGTGCCAGCAGTCGGGACAGAAACACTGAAGCTTTCTTT
NA	TRBV6-1	NA	TRBJ1-1	CASTLLNTEAFF	TGTGCCAGCACCCTCTTGAACACTGAAGCTTTCTTT
NA	TRBV7-2	NA	TRBJ2-1	CASSLFGGHSNNEQFF	TGTGCCAGCAGCTTATTTGGGGGACACTCTAACAATGAGCAGTTCTTC
TRBD1	TRBV9	NA	TRBJ1-2	CASSSLGQDNYGYTF	TGTGCCAGCAGCTCCCTCGGACAGGATAACTATGGCTACACCTTC
TRBD2	TRBV9	NA	TRBJ2-5	CASSVDSGGQETQYF	TGTGCCAGCAGCGTAGATAGCGGGGGACAAGAGACCCAGTACTTC
NA	TRBV18	NA	TRBJ1-6	CASTADGGGSPLHF	TGTGCCAGCACGGCTGACGGAGGAGGTTCACCCCTCCACTTT
TRBD2	TRBV7-2	NA	TRBJ2-3	CASSLAGGGATDTQYF	TGTGCCAGCAGCTTAGCGGGGGGGGGAGCCACAGATACGCAGTATTTT
TRBD2	TRBV4-1	NA	TRBJ2-1	CASSQEWTSVTYNEQFF	TGCGCCAGCAGCCAAGAATGGACTAGCGTGACCTATAATGAGCAGTTCTTC
NA	TRBV2	NA	TRBJ1-4	CASSEARVGGEKLFF	TGTGCCAGCAGTGAAGCGCGGGTGGGGGGTGAAAAACTGTTTTTT
TRBD2	TRBV5-1	NA	TRBJ2-3	CASSLVERGETDTQYF	TGCGCCAGCAGCTTGGTCGAGCGGGGGGAGACAGATACGCAGTATTTT
TRBD1	TRBV11-2	few	TRBJ1-2	CASSPTGGSSRFNYGYTF	TGTGCCAGCAGCCCGACAGGGGGCTCTTCCAGGTTTAACTATGGCTACACCTTC